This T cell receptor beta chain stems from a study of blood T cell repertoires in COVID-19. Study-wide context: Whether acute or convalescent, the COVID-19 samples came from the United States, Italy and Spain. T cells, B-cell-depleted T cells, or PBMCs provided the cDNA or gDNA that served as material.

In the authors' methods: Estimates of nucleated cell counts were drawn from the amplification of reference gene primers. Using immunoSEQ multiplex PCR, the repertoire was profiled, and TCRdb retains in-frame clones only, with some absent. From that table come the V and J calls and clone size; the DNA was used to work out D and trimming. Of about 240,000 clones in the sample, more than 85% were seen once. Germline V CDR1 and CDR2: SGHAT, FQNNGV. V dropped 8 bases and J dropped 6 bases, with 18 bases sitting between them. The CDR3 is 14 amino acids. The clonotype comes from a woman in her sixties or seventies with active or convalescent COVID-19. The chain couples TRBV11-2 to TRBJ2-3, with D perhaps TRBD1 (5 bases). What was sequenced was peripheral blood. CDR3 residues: CASGTPGRADTQYF. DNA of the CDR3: TGTGCCAGCGGAACCCCGGGCAGGGCGGATACGCAGTATTTT.